Below, 5 T cell receptor beta chains from the same sample are listed, as sequenced in a study of T cells after posttransplantation cyclophosphamide. The data were produced by immunoSEQ multiplex PCR, yet TCRdb's version contains in-frame clones alone and is incomplete. The data contain 16,000 or so clones, approximately 81% of them singletons. Methotrexate plus calcineurin inhibitor accompanied controls' myeloablative marrow transplants; sampling was 1 year later. This specimen was PBMCs, taken after allogeneic stem cell transplant with calcineurin inhibitor and methotrexate. Source of these receptors: a female patient between 18 and 35 years old who received an allogeneic stem cell transplant from an unrelated donor, was CMV-positive, and had acute and chronic GVHD. Certain T cells may be donor cells from the graft.

The chain recombines TRBV27 with TRBJ1-2; 11 bases line up with TRBD1. The V and J ends lost 5 bases and 3 bases, in that order; junction bases with no gene match: 5. The CDR3 is 15 amino acids. The germline gives CDR1 MNHEY, CDR2 SMNVEV (reference sequence). CDR3 loop: CASSPRTGGYYGYTF. The CDR3 DNA reads TGTGCCAGCAGTCCGCGGACAGGGGGCTACTATGGCTACACCTTC.

The chain joins TRBV7-6 to TRBJ1-1; the D is unclear. The V gene lost 1 base and the J gene lost 3 bases, with 9 bases spanning the gap. This CDR3 is 14 amino acids long. Germline V gene lookup returns CDR1 SGHVS and CDR2 FNYEAQ. The CDR3 loop reads CASSLVPVDTEAFF. Written as DNA, the CDR3 is TGTGCCAGCAGCTTAGTTCCGGTGGACACTGAAGCTTTCTTT.

CDR3 region: CASSGTDPRAFF. CDR3 DNA sequence: TGCGCCAGCTCCGGGACAGATCCGCGAGCTTTCTTT. J is TRBJ1-1 and V is TRBV5-1; 7 bases align to TRBD1. This CDR3 is 12 amino acids long. J gave up 10 bases and V 7 bases, and 10 bases lay outside the gene matches. Germline assignment: CDR1 SGHRS and CDR2 YFSETQ.

The chain recombines TRBV6-1 with TRBJ2-5, with D possibly TRBD1 on 6 matching bases. The assigned J gene may be wrong: the sequence end matches TRBJ2-7 better. Germline V gives CDR1 MNHNS, CDR2 SASEGT. CDR3 length: 12 amino acids. The CDR3 spells CASSATGHEQYF. The CDR3 DNA reads TGTGCCAGCAGTGCCACAGGGCACGAGCAGTACTTC.

V and J are TRBV7-2 and TRBJ1-1; TRBD1 aligns across 12 bases. The ends lost 5 bases at V and 1 base at J; junction bases unmatched: 8. The length of the CDR3 is 17 residues. CDR1 SGHTA and CDR2 FQGNSA come from the germline V gene. DNA for the CDR3: TGTGCCAGCAGCCTGGGACAGGGGGCGCCCCCGAACACTGAAGCTTTCTTT. Protein: CASSLGQGAPPNTEAFF.